This T cell receptor (beta chain) was recorded in a study of blood T cell repertoires in COVID-19 (dated by TCRdb to 2020 to 2022). Looking at the study overall: Samples covering the acute and convalescent phases of COVID-19 were provided by collaborators in the United States, Italy and Spain. Samples were obtained from the ongoing ImmuneRACE study (first 160 participants) and from about 1,300 subjects provided by 6 global collaborators. The prospective study material was composed of cDNA or gDNA derived from T cells, B-cell-depleted T cells, or PBMCs. Sample metadata almost always included a de-identified subject ID, COVID-19 status, age in years and sex. Where HLA class I and class II types were available, the types were taken from metadata supplied by the sample provider, not from assay-based typing. The repertoires were made available in a free public database intended to serve as a resource for research on the immune response to SARS-CoV-2. Subjects who had been exposed to COVID-19, were actively infected with it, or had recovered from it provided the deeply sampled blood TCRbeta repertoires that made up the dataset.

Comments on this clone: What antigen it recognizes has not been identified. Base qualities are not provided; no much larger clone lies one nucleotide away.

What the work shows at the level of the full study, not this receptor alone: The quantity of clinical and demographic metadata differed by source and by participant and was supplied without curation.

In Seattle, one collaborating source enrolled patients while the infection was active and tracked those patients longitudinally over the course of disease. Each collaborating institution followed its own protocols to collect whole blood in K2EDTA tubes. For TCRbeta analysis, collaborators shipped samples as frozen whole blood, isolated PBMCs, or DNA extracted from either of those sample types. The CDR3 runs 15 amino acids, cysteine and phenylalanine included. This entry keeps only the CDR3 DNA: 45 bases, framed from base 1. V loses 5 bases of germline sequence and J loses 2 bases, and the interval between the two ends is 12 bases. The germline V gene (reference sequence) specifies SEHNR as CDR1 and FQNEAQ as CDR2. The immunoSEQ Assay, a bias-controlled multiplex PCR, was used to amplify TCRbeta CDR3 regions from genomic DNA. The published analysis was carried out like this. The number of nucleated cells in each sample was estimated by amplification of reference gene primers within the assay. To quantify the absolute abundance of each unique TCRbeta CDR3 rearrangement, sequence reads were collapsed and filtered. For each sample, productive Simpson clonality was calculated as the square root of Simpson's diversity index over productive rearrangements. TCRdb holds this immuneACCESS table with in-frame rearrangements only. Some clones are missing; in checked studies, unresolved V genes explain under half, and the rest has no known cause. That table is the source of V, J and clone size, and D and trimming were worked out from the DNA. The sample yields some 200,000 clones; 90% to 95% were counted once. The top ten constitute approximately 0.69% of the sample.

The sample consisted of peripheral blood. The rearranged segments are TRBV7-9 and TRBJ2-2; a tentative D call is TRBD2 (5 bases match). The sequence was obtained from a young man with COVID-19, enrolled during active disease. The DNA is as follows: TGTGCCAGCAGCGCGGACCGGACTAACACCGGGGAGCTGTTTTTT. This yields the protein CASSADRTNTGELFF.